This T cell receptor (beta chain) was documented in a study of regulatory T cells in long-lasting Graves disease. The CDR3 has 14 amino acids. Germline values: CDR1 SNHLY, CDR2 FYNNEI. Trimming pared 6 bases from V and 5 bases from J, leaving 14 bases between. This clonotype was counted a few times. Relying on iRepertoire HTBI primers and Arm-PCR of CDR3 regions, the team built TCR beta libraries. From the multiplex PCR reads, TCRdb called clonotypes with MiXCR, one entry per CDR3 protein. The sample has about 430,000 distinct CDR3 sequences, roughly 23% seen once. The time point was: persistent/refractory GD, antithyroid drugs over 5 years with positive TRAb. PBMC-derived RNA was used for the TCR library. Each patient gave 7 to 9 milliliters of EDTA-anticoagulated peripheral blood.

The rearrangement uses TRBV2 and TRBJ2-1, with D tentatively TRBD1 (5 bases). The origin of this receptor is a female donor with Graves disease. Sequences were derived from peripheral blood mononuclear cells (PBMCs), sampled when the disease was refractory, from a patient treated with antithyroid drugs. This CDR3 reads CASSPDRSNNEQFF. As DNA, the CDR3 is TGTGCCAGCAGCCCAGACAGATCCAACAATGAGCAGTTCTTC.